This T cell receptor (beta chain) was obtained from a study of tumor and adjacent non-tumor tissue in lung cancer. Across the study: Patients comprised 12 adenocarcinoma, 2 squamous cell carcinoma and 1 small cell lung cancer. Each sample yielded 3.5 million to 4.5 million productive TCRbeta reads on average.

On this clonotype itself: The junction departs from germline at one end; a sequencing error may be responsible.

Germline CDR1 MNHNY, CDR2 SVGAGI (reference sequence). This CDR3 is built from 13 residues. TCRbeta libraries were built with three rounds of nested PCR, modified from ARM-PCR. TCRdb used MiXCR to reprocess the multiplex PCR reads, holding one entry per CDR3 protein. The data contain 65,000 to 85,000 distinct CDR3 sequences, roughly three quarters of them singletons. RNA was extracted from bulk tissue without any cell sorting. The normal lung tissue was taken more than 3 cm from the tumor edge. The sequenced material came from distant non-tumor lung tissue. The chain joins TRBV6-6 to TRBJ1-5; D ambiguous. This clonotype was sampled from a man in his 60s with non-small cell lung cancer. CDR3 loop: CASKPKRNHPQHF. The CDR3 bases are TGTGCCAGCAAACCAAAAAGGAATCATCCCCAGCATTTT.